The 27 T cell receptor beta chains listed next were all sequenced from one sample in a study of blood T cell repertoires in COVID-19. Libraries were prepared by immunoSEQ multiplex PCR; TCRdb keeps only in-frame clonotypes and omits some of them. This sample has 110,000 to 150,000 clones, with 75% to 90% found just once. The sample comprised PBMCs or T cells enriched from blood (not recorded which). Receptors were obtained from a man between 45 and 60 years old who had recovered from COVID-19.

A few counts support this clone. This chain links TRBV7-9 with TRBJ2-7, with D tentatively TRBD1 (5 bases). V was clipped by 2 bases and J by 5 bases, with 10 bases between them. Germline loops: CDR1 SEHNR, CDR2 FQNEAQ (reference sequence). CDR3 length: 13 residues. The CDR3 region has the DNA TGTGCCAGCAGCTTACCCAGGGTCCACGAGCAGTACTTC. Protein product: CASSLPRVHEQYF.

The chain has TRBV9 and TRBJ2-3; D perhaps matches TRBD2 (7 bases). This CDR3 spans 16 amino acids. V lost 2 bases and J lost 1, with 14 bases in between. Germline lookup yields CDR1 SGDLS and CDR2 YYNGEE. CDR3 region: CASSVRQGGGTDTQYF. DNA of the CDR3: TGTGCCAGCAGCGTCCGGCAAGGGGGGGGCACAGATACGCAGTATTTT.

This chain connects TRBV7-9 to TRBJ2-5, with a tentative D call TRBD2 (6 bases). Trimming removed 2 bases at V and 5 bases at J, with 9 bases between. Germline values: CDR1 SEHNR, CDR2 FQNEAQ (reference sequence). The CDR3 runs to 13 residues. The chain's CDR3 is CASSLSSAETQYF. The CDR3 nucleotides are TGTGCCAGCAGCTTATCTAGCGCGGAGACCCAGTACTTC.

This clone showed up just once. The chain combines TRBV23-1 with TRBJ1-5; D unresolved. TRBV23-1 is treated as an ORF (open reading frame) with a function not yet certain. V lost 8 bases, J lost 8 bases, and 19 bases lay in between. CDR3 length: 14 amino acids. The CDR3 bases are TGCGCCAGCCTTAAAGGAGGGAGGCGGAAGCCCCAGCATTTT. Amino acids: CASLKGGRRKPQHF.

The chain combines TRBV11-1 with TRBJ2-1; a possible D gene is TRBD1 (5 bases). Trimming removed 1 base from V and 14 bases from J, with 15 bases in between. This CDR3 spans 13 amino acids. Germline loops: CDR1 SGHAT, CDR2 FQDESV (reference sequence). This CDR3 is CASSLEKGRSEFF. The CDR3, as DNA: TGTGCCAGCAGCTTAGAAAAGGGGCGGTCGGAGTTCTTC.

This chain's CDR3 is CASSLGQYNEQFF. The CDR3 region has the DNA TGTGCCAGCAGCTTAGGACAGTACAATGAGCAGTTCTTC. The V and J genes are TRBV7-3 and TRBJ2-1, with D possibly being TRBD1 (6 bases). The CDR3 extends over 13 amino acids. Trimming cost V 2 bases and J 4 bases, with 6 bases left between them. Germline V gene data show CDR1 as SGHTA and CDR2 as FQGTGA.

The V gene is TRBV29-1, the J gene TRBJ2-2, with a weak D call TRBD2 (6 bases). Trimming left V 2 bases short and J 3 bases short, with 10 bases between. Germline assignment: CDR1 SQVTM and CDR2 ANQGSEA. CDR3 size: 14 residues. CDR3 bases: TGCAGCGTTGAACGGGACTGGGACACCGGGGAGCTGTTTTTT. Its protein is CSVERDWDTGELFF.

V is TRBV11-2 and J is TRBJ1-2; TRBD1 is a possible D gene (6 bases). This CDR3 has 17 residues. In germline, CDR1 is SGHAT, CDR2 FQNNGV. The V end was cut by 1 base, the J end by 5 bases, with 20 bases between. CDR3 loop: CASSLGGTGIDRYGYTF. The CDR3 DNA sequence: TGTGCCAGCAGCTTAGGGGGAACAGGGATCGACCGGTATGGCTACACCTTC.

In DNA, the CDR3 is TGTGCCAGCGGTCTGTCTCGGGGGTCCTTTAATGGCGAGCAGTTCTTC. Translating gives CASGLSRGSFNGEQFF. The V gene is TRBV7-2, the J gene TRBJ2-1, with D possibly matching TRBD2 (6 bases). Trimming left V 8 bases short and J 10 bases short, with 27 bases between. The CDR3 sequence is 16 residues long. Germline loops: CDR1 SGHTA, CDR2 FQGNSA.

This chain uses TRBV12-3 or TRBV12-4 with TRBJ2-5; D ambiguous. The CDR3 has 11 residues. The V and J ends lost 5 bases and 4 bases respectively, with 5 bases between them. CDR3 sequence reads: CASSPSETQYF. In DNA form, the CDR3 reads TGTGCCAGCAGTCCCTCAGAGACCCAGTACTTC.

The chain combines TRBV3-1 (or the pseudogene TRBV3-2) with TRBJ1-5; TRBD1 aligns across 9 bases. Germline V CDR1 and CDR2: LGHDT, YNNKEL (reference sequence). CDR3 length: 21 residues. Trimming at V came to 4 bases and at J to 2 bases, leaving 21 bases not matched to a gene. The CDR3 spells CASSPASPSLQGACGNQPQHF. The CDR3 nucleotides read TGTGCCAGCAGCCCCGCCAGTCCGTCGCTACAGGGGGCATGTGGCAATCAGCCCCAGCATTTT.

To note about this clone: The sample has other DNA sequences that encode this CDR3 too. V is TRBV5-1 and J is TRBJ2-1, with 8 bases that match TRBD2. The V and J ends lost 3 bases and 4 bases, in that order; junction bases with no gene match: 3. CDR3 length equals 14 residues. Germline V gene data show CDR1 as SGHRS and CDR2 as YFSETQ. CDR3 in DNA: TGCGCCAGCAGCTCAGCGGGAGCTTACAATGAGCAGTTCTTC. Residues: CASSSAGAYNEQFF.

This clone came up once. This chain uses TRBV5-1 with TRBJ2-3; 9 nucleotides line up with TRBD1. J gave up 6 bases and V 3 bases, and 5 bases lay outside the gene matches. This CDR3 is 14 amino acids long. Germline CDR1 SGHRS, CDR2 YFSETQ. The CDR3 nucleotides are TGCGCCAGCAGCTCACAGGGGGCTGGGGATACGCAGTATTTT. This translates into CASSSQGAGDTQYF.

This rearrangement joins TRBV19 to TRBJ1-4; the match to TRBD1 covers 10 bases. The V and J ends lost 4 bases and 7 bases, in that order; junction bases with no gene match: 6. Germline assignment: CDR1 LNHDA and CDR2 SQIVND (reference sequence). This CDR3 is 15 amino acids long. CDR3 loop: CASSTTRTGGEKLFF. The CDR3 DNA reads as TGTGCCAGTAGTACGACGAGGACAGGGGGTGAAAAACTGTTTTTT.

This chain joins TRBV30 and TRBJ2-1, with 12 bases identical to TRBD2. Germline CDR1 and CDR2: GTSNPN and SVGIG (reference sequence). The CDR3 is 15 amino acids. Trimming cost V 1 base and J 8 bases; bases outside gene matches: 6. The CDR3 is CAWSAWTSGIDEQFF. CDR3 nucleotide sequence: TGTGCCTGGAGTGCCTGGACTAGCGGGATCGATGAGCAGTTCTTC.

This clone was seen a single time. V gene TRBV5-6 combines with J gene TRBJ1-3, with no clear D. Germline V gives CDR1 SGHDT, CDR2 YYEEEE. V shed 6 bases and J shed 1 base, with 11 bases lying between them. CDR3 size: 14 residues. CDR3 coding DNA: TGTGCCAGCACCCCTCGAGGATCTGGAAACACCATATATTTT. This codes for CASTPRGSGNTIYF.

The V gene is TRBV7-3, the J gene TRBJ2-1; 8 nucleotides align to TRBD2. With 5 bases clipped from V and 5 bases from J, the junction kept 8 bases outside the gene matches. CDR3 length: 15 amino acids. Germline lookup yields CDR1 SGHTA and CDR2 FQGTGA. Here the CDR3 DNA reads TGTGCCAGCAGCCCGAGGACTAGCAGTAACAATGAGCAGTTCTTC. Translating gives CASSPRTSSNNEQFF.

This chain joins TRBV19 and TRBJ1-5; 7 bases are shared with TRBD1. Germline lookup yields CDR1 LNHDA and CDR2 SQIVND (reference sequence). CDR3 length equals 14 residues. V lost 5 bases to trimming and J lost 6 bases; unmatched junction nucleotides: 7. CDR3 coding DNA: TGTGCCAGTAGTCTCCAGGGGGGCGGTCAGCCCCAGCATTTT. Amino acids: CASSLQGGGQPQHF.

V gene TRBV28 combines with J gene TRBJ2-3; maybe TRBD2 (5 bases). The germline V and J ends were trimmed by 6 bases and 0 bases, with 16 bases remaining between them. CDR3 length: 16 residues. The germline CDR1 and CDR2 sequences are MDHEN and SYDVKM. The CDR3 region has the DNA TGTGCCAGCAGGGACTCGGGCAGGTATAGCACAGATACGCAGTATTTT. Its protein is CASRDSGRYSTDTQYF.

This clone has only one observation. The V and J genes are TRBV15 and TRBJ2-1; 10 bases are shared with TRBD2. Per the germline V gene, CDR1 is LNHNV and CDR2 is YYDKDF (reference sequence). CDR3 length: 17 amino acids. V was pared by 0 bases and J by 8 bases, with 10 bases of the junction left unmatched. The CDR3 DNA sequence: TGTGCCACCAGCAGAGATAAGTCGGCTAGCGGGAGCCATGAGCAGTTCTTC. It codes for CATSRDKSASGSHEQFF. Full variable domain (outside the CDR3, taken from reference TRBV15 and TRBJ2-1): DAMVIQNPRYQVTQFGKPVTLSCSQTLNHNVMYWYQQKSSQAPKLLFHYYDKDFNNEADTPDNFQSRRPNTSFCFLDIRSPGLGDTAMYLCATSRDKSASGSHEQFFGPGTRLTVL.

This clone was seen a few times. This chain's CDR3 is CASSQLAAYNEQFF. CDR3 nucleotides: TGTGCCAGCAGCCAACTAGCAGCCTACAATGAGCAGTTCTTC. This sequence joins TRBV3-1 (or the pseudogene TRBV3-2) and TRBJ2-1; perhaps TRBD2 as D (5 bases). V lost 2 bases to trimming and J lost 2 bases, with 7 bases between them. CDR3 length equals 14 residues. Germline V gene sequence: CDR1 LGHDT, CDR2 YNNKEL (reference sequence).

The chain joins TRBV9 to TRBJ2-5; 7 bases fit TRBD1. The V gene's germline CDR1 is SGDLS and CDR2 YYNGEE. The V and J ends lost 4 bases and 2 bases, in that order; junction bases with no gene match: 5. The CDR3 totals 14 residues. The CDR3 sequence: CASSPRDRQETQYF. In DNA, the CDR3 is TGTGCCAGCAGCCCTAGGGACAGACAAGAGACCCAGTACTTC.

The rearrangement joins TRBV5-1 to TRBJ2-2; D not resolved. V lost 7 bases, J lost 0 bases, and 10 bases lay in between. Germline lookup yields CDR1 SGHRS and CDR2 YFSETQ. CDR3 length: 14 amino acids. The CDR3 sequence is CASLISSNTGELFF. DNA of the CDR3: TGCGCCAGCCTAATTTCTTCGAACACCGGGGAGCTGTTTTTT.

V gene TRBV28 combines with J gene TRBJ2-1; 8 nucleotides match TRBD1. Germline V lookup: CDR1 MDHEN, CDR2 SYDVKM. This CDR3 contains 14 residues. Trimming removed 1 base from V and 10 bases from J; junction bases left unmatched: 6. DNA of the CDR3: TGTGCCAGCAGTTTATTGGCAGGGGGCCGGGAGCAGTTCTTC. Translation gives CASSLLAGGREQFF.

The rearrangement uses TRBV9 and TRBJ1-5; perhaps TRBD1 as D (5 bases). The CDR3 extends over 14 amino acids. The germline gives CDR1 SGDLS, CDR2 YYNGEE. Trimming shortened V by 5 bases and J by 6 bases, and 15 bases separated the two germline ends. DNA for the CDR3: TGTGCCAGCAGTGTGGGGGGTAGTCGTCAGCCCCAGCATTTT. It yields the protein CASSVGGSRQPQHF.

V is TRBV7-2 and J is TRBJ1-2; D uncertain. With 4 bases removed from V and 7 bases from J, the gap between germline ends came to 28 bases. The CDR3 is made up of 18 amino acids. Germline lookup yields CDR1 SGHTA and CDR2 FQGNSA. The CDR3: CASSSQGSGSYGAGGYTF. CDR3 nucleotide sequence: TGTGCCAGCAGCTCCCAAGGGTCAGGCTCTTATGGCGCGGGTGGCTACACCTTC.

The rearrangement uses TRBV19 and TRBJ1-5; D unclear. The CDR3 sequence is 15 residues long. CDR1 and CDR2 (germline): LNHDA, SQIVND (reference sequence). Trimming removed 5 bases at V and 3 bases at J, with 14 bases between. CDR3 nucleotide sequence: TGTGCCAGTAGTGTTGGACTGAGCCCCAATCAGCCCCAGCATTTT. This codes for CASSVGLSPNQPQHF. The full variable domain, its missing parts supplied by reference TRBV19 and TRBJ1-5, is DGGITQSPKYLFRKEGQNVTLSCEQNLNHDAMYWYRQDPGQGLRLIYYSQIVNDFQKGDIAEGYSVSREKKESFPLTVTSAQKNPTAFYLCASSVGLSPNQPQHFGDGTRLSIL.